These T cell receptor beta chains were read from a single sample in a study of T cell repertoires in cytomegalovirus infection. MiXCR, run by TCRdb on the reads, gives a single entry per CDR3 protein. The table includes about 700,000 distinct CDR3 sequences, around 35% detected once. For these TCRs, the target antigens are not known. The starting material was cultured PBMCs, obtained from culture after CMV antigen stimulation. The receptors shown here come from a human donor in good health (CMV status not recorded). Some clones in this sample may be carry-over from other donors' samples. CDR3s include the opening cysteine and the closing phenylalanine or tryptophan. Each record gives: clone size, V gene, D gene, J gene, CDR3 protein, CDR3 DNA. D genes are given only for firm matches. Clone size is shown for a subset of rows, as once, few, many or a class of expanded clone.

clone_size: -; v_call: TRBV5-1; d_call: TRBD2; j_call: TRBJ2-5; cdr3_aa: CASSLLGTSEETQYF; cdr3_nt: TGCGCCAGCAGCCTACTCGGGACTAGCGAAGAGACCCAGTACTTC
clone_size: -; v_call: TRBV7-9; d_call: TRBD2; j_call: TRBJ2-7; cdr3_aa: CASSLTAGRREQYF; cdr3_nt: TGTGCCAGCAGCTTAACAGCGGGGAGGCGAGAGCAGTACTTC
clone_size: -; v_call: TRBV6-6; d_call: TRBD1; j_call: TRBJ1-2; cdr3_aa: CASSYGTGGSYGYTF; cdr3_nt: TGTGCCAGCAGCTACGGGACAGGGGGTAGCTATGGCTACACCTTC
clone_size: -; v_call: TRBV2; d_call: TRBD2; j_call: TRBJ2-3; cdr3_aa: CASSGSFLAGADTQYF; cdr3_nt: TGTGCCAGCAGTGGGTCCTTTCTAGCGGGAGCAGATACGCAGTATTTT
clone_size: few; v_call: TRBV19; d_call: TRBD2; j_call: TRBJ2-7; cdr3_aa: CASSPTSVTYEQYF; cdr3_nt: TGTGCCAGTAGTCCAACTAGCGTTACCTACGAGCAGTACTTC
clone_size: -; v_call: TRBV7-8; d_call: -; j_call: TRBJ2-2; cdr3_aa: CASSLVAGFTGELFF; cdr3_nt: TGTGCCAGCAGCTTAGTGGCGGGGTTCACCGGGGAGCTGTTTTTT
clone_size: -; v_call: TRBV7-2; d_call: -; j_call: TRBJ2-7; cdr3_aa: CASSTHGSAAYEQYF; cdr3_nt: TGTGCCAGCAGCACTCACGGGAGTGCGGCCTACGAGCAGTACTTC
clone_size: few; v_call: TRBV7-2; d_call: TRBD2; j_call: TRBJ2-2; cdr3_aa: CASSYTGTTTGELFF; cdr3_nt: TGTGCCAGCAGCTACACGGGGACTACCACCGGGGAGCTGTTTTTT
clone_size: few; v_call: TRBV7-6; d_call: -; j_call: TRBJ1-3; cdr3_aa: CASSRPGRAGNTIYF; cdr3_nt: TGTGCCAGCAGCCGTCCAGGGAGGGCTGGAAACACCATATATTTT
clone_size: -; v_call: TRBV12-3/TRBV12-4; d_call: -; j_call: TRBJ2-1; cdr3_aa: CASTVAVGYNEQFF; cdr3_nt: TGTGCCAGCACCGTGGCGGTAGGCTACAATGAGCAGTTCTTC
clone_size: few; v_call: TRBV7-9; d_call: -; j_call: TRBJ2-7; cdr3_aa: CASSFPAQGLNF; cdr3_nt: TGTGCCAGCAGCTTCCCCGCGCAGGGCCTAAACTTC
clone_size: -; v_call: TRBV20-1; d_call: -; j_call: TRBJ2-1; cdr3_aa: CSAGSLLEFHNEQFF; cdr3_nt: TGCAGTGCTGGATCCCTGCTAGAGTTCCACAATGAGCAGTTCTTC
clone_size: once; v_call: TRBV28; d_call: -; j_call: TRBJ1-3; cdr3_aa: CASSLMGGGEGAGNTIYF; cdr3_nt: TGTGCCAGCAGTCTAATGGGAGGCGGCGAGGGCGCTGGAAACACCATATATTTT
clone_size: -; v_call: TRBV3-1; d_call: TRBD2; j_call: TRBJ2-3; cdr3_aa: CASSQRLLADLGTDTQYF; cdr3_nt: TGTGCCAGCAGCCAAAGGTTACTAGCGGATCTAGGCACAGATACGCAGTATTTT
clone_size: -; v_call: TRBV5-4; d_call: -; j_call: TRBJ2-1; cdr3_aa: CASSALTDSYNEQFF; cdr3_nt: TGTGCCAGCAGCGCGCTGACAGATTCCTACAATGAGCAGTTCTTC
clone_size: many; v_call: TRBV7-6; d_call: -; j_call: TRBJ1-4; cdr3_aa: CASSSPYGKQAGEKLFF; cdr3_nt: TGTGCCAGCAGCTCGCCCTACGGGAAGCAGGCGGGAGAAAAACTGTTTTTT
clone_size: few; v_call: TRBV20-1; d_call: TRBD2; j_call: TRBJ2-1; cdr3_aa: CSARVSSGGPGYNEQFF; cdr3_nt: TGCAGTGCTAGAGTGTCTAGCGGGGGGCCAGGCTACAATGAGCAGTTCTTC
clone_size: few; v_call: TRBV2; d_call: TRBD1; j_call: TRBJ1-3; cdr3_aa: CASRATGQDNPGPIYF; cdr3_nt: TGTGCCAGCAGAGCTACAGGACAGGACAACCCGGGGCCCATATATTTT
clone_size: -; v_call: TRBV12-5; d_call: -; j_call: TRBJ2-1; cdr3_aa: CASGLATPLGGGSYNEQFF; cdr3_nt: TGTGCTAGTGGTTTAGCCACCCCTCTGGGCGGAGGCTCCTACAATGAGCAGTTCTTC